The TCR beta chain under discussion was sequenced for a study of early T cells in non-severe SARS-CoV-2 infection. Points from the study as a whole: Matching with VDJdb favored anti-spike CD8 responses (missing private and CD4 specificities).

This CDR3 is 12 amino acids long. The V and J ends lost 1 base and 13 bases respectively, with 17 bases between them. Per the germline V gene, CDR1 is SQVTM and CDR2 is ANQGSEA. Separate cDNA molecules each had unique molecular identifiers attached to them. TCRdb analysed the 5' RACE reads with MiXCR anew, one entry per CDR3 protein. The sample has tens of thousands of distinct CDR3 sequences, roughly a tenth seen once. About this clonotype: Antigen unknown.

This chain connects TRBV29-1 to TRBJ2-7; perhaps D is TRBD1 or TRBD2 (5 bases each). This clonotype was sampled from an adult who was a healthcare worker with PCR-confirmed SARS-CoV-2 infection or an uninfected control (not recorded which). Sequenced sample: whole blood. CDR3 in amino acids: CSVEVGRGRGYF. DNA of the CDR3: TGCAGCGTTGAAGTGGGGCGAGGCCGGGGATACTTC.